This T cell receptor beta chain was retrieved from a study of blood T cell repertoires in COVID-19. Study overall: T cells, B-cell-depleted T cells, or PBMCs supplied cDNA or gDNA.

As handled by the study authors: Estimated nucleated cell counts came from reference gene primer amplification. Some clones are missing from TCRdb's copy, which holds only in-frame ones; the method was immunoSEQ multiplex PCR. V, J and clone size derive from that table, while D and trimming were established from the DNA sequence. The sample includes tens of thousands of clones, roughly four fifths of them seen just once. Followed longitudinally, the Seattle patients had been enrolled during active infection. Per germline, CDR1 MNHEY and CDR2 SMNVEV (reference sequence). Trimming pared 5 bases from V and 4 bases from J, leaving 18 bases between. This CDR3 comprises 16 residues.

The receptor comes from a middle-aged man with COVID-19, enrolled during active disease. The sequenced material came from peripheral blood. The chain carries TRBV27 and TRBJ1-5; D might be TRBD1 (6 bases). CDR3 sequence reads: CASSPSGTRLNQPQHF. CDR3 coding DNA: TGTGCCAGCAGTCCTAGCGGGACAAGATTAAATCAGCCCCAGCATTTT.